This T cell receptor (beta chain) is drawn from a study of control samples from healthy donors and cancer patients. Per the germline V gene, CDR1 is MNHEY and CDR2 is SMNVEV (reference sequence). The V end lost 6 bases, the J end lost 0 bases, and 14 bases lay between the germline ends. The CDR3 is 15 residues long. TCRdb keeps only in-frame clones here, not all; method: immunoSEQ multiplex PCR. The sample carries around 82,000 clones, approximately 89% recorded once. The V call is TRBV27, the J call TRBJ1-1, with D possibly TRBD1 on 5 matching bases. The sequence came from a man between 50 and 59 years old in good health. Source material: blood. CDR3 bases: TGTGCCAGCAGCCGTATCGGGACCGTGAACACTGAAGCTTTCTTT. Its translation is CASSRIGTVNTEAFF.